One and the same sample provided the 3 T cell receptor beta chains below, sequenced in a study of blood T cell repertoires in COVID-19 (TCRdb year 2020). The method was the immunoSEQ multiplex PCR assay. Drawn from immuneACCESS, this table holds only the in-frame rearrangements with V and J called that TCRdb kept. Clones are partly lost; checked studies trace under half to an unresolved V gene and leave the rest unexplained. Recorded for this sample are 200,000 to 300,000 clones; about 89% of them occurred a single time. The ten largest make up 1.5% to 2% of the sample. Sequenced sample: peripheral blood. These receptor sequences come from a woman aged 55-70 years who had recovered from COVID-19.

This clone was seen only once. The V and J genes are TRBV29-1 and TRBJ2-7; 7 bases agree with TRBD2. V lost 3 bases, J lost 7 bases, and 9 bases stayed unmatched. The CDR3 loop spans 13 amino acids. CDR1 and CDR2 from the germline V gene are SQVTM and ANQGSEA. The CDR3 here is CSVDNRGEGEQYF. The CDR3 region has the DNA TGCAGCGTTGATAACCGAGGGGAGGGGGAGCAGTACTTC.

The chain carries TRBV5-1 and TRBJ2-7; D perhaps matches TRBD2 (7 bases). The CDR3 consists of 15 residues. CDR1 is SGHRS and CDR2 is YFSETQ in the germline V gene. V was pared by 0 bases and J by 7 bases, with 17 bases between. The DNA of the CDR3 is TGCGCCAGCAGCTTGGATTTTCGGGGGGCTGGAGAGCAGTACTTC. Its protein is CASSLDFRGAGEQYF.

The chain has TRBV4-1 and TRBJ1-1, with D perhaps TRBD1 (5 bases). Germline values: CDR1 MGHRA, CDR2 YSYEKL. There are 13 residues in the CDR3. V shed 1 base and J shed 4 bases, with 7 bases lying between them. In DNA, the CDR3 is TGCGCCAGCAGCCAAGTAAGGGGCACTGAAGCTTTCTTT. Its protein is CASSQVRGTEAFF.